The sequence of this T cell receptor beta chain was determined in a study of T cells in Graves' hyperthyroidism and ophthalmopathy (dated by TCRdb to about 2019). For the wider study: Peripheral blood samples were taken at initial diagnosis, before any treatment was given. Whether ophthalmopathy could be predicted prospectively was tested in an independent validation cohort made up of some 20 hyperthyroidism patients plus 17 patients who later progressed to ophthalmopathy. Thyroid tissue and blood T-cell repertoires from about six Graves' hyperthyroidism patients were also compared in the study. According to the paper, TCR Vbeta CDR3 sequencing was carried out on around 140 peripheral blood samples, which came from 40 to 45 ophthalmopathy, 70 to 80 hyperthyroidism and about 17 progressor patients. For training and testing, the 100 or so patients in the discovery cohort were randomly divided in a 7:3 ratio. TCR V-J signatures able to tell the groups apart were searched for in a discovery cohort of 90 to 100 patients, of whom around 42 had Graves' ophthalmopathy and some 60 had stable Graves' hyperthyroidism. After sampling, hyperthyroidism patients received methimazole starting at 30 mg daily, and ophthalmopathy patients received high-dose intravenous methylprednisolone.

Moderately to severely active disease, a Clinical Activity Score of at least 3, a NOSPECS grade of at least 4, and a duration under 3 months were present in ophthalmopathy patients. Patients with uncontrolled infections, other autoimmune diseases, pregnancy or lactation were excluded. Diagnoses were established on the basis of clinical symptoms, serum thyroxine and TRAb, thyroid ultrasound, and orbital computed tomography. PBMCs were separated from approximately 10 ml of fresh peripheral blood using Ficoll-Paque density gradient centrifugation. Total RNA was extracted with Trizol reagent, and quality was checked on an Agilent 2100 Bioanalyzer. The TCR beta CDR3 regions were amplified from the RNA transcripts. For the first round of RT-PCR on the TCR CDR3, the HTBI primer set was used together with the Qiagen OneStep RT-PCR kit. Libraries were constructed in a second round of multiplex PCR, after which size selection and purification were performed. Sequencing of the libraries was done on an Illumina HiSeq2000 using paired-end 100 bp reads. On the authors' methods: SOAPnuke was used to process the raw data, with reads discarded if the reads contained adapters or uncalled bases, had a mean Phred below 15, or lacked an exact constant-primer or identifier match. COPE v1.2.5 was used to merge the high-quality paired reads, and each unique nucleotide sequence was defined as a clonotype. Clonotypes were aligned to IMGT TRBV, TRBD and TRBJ reference segments using MiTCR v1.1. Only V-J combinations with frequency above 0.0001, covering roughly 99% of repertoires, were analysed. The TCS score was defined as F50 (clonal expansion) divided by E x V (chaos), with BLOSUM62-based TCRdist calculated between CDR3 peptides within each V-J. Welch's t-statistics and random forest reduced around 510 V-J features to 13, which were used in a naive Bayes classifier (R e1071). TCRdb itself trimmed the public reads at Q25 with fastp, ran MiXCR and retained productive beta chains. Identical CDR3 protein sequences are pooled into one entry, listed with their most common genes and DNA. The V and J calls reflect TCRdb's pipeline rather than the authors' work. In all, the sample holds fewer than 750,000 distinct CDR3 sequences, and about 14% of those were seen once. About an eighth of the sample lies in the top ten.

A word on this clonotype: Which antigen it targets is not known. It has no much larger one-base neighbor in the sample; base qualities were not kept.

Points the paper makes about the study in general: Most expanded thyroid clonotypes (frequency above 0.001) were also found in blood, which suggests that blood repertoires may mirror thyroid immune responses. No statistical method was used to set the sample size in advance, and investigators knew the group allocation. In cross-validation, a model built on a 13 V-J signature told ophthalmopathy apart from stable hyperthyroidism with approximately 90% sensitivity and around 84% specificity, and in testing the same model reached 80%/75%. In validation, the model predicted progression to ophthalmopathy a median of roughly six months before onset, with roughly 70% sensitivity and roughly 72% specificity.

The clonotype was recovered from a woman in her forties or fifties with Graves' ophthalmopathy. Sequencing input: blood.

The DNA reads as follows: TGTGCCAGCAGCCCCCCGGGAGGATTACGATCCTACGAGCAGTACTTC. This encodes CASSPPGGLRSYEQYF. Recombination connected TRBV7-9 to TRBJ2-7; TRBD2 aligns with 7 central bases. Ends trimmed: V by 5 bases, J by 1 base; bases unmatched to a gene: 11. CDR3 length: 16 amino acids, cysteine to phenylalanine. Just the 48-base CDR3 DNA is kept, in frame starting at base 1. CDR1 and CDR2 are drawn from the germline V gene (reference sequence): SEHNR, FQNEAQ. Beyond the CDR3, the reference TRBV7-9 and TRBJ2-7 genes provide the residues; the full variable domain reads: DTGVSQNPRHKITKRGQNVTFRCDPISEHNRLYWYRQTLGQGPEFLTYFQNEAQLEKSRLLSDRFSAERPKGSFSTLEIQRTEQGDSAMYLCASSPPGGLRSYEQYFGPGTRLTVT.